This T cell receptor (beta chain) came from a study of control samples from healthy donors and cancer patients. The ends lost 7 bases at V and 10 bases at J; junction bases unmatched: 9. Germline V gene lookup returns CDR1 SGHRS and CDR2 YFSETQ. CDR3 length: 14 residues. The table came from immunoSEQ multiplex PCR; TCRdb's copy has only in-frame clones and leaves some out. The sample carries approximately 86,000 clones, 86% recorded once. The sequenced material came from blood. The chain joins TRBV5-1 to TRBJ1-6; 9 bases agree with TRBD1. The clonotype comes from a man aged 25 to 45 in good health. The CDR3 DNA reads TGCGCCAGCCGATGGGGGACAGGGATGTCACCCCTCCACTTT. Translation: CASRWGTGMSPLHF.